This T cell receptor beta chain comes out of a study of blood T cell repertoires in COVID-19. At the level of the study: The origin of the acute and convalescent COVID-19 samples was the United States, Italy and Spain. Sources were T cells, B-cell-depleted T cells, or PBMCs; the material itself was cDNA or gDNA.

CDR3 length equals 16 residues. V was shortened by 0 bases and J by 2 bases, with 15 bases between the two germline ends. Germline V gene data show CDR1 as SGDLS and CDR2 as YYNGEE. The data were produced by immunoSEQ multiplex PCR, yet TCRdb's version contains in-frame clones alone and is incomplete. The table records under 45,000 clones, 84% of them present only once. The sequenced sample consisted of peripheral blood. This TCR was sampled from a human donor in a cohort sampled during active COVID-19. The rearrangement links TRBV9 to TRBJ2-7; D might be TRBD2 (7 bases). CDR3 protein: CASSVEGRGAPYEQYF. As DNA, the CDR3 is TGTGCCAGCAGCGTAGAGGGGAGGGGGGCCCCCTACGAGCAGTACTTC.